This note documents a single TCR beta chain sequence. Using a FACSAria, the CD4+ and CD8+ T cells were sorted from the PBMCs. These data originate in a study of CD8+ T cells in alopecia areata. RNA, once extracted, was reverse transcribed into cDNA for use as the sequencing template. Method: immunoSEQ multiplex PCR; TCRdb's copy keeps in-frame clones and lacks some. The data show more than 100,000 clones, roughly half seen once. This CDR3 has 14 amino acids. CDR1 is LNHDA and CDR2 is SQIVND in the germline V gene (reference sequence). V was clipped by 1 base and J by 1 base, with 7 bases between them. Sequenced material: CD4+ T cells sorted from blood. The chain carries TRBV19 and TRBJ1-1; a weak D match, TRBD1 (5 bases). The origin of this receptor is a human donor in good health. The CDR3 DNA reads as TGTGCCAGTAGTATAGCGGGGGGGAACACTGAAGCTTTCTTT. It translates to CASSIAGGNTEAFF.